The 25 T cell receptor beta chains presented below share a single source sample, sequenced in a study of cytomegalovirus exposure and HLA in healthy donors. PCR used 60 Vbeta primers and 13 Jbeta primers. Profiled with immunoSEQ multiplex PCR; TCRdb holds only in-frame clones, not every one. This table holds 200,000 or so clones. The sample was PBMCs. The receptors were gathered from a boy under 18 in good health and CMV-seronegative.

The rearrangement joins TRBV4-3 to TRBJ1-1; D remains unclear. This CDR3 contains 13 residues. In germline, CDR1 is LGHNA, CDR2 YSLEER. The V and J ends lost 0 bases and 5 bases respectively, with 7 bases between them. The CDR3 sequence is CASSQDRGTEAFF. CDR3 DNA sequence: TGCGCCAGCAGCCAAGATCGCGGGACTGAAGCTTTCTTT.

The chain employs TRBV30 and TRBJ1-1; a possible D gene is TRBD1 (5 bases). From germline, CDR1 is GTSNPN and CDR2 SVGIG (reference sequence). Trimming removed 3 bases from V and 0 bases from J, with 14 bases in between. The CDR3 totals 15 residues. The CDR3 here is CAWRGGSRMNTEAFF. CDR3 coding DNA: TGTGCCTGGAGGGGGGGTAGTAGAATGAACACTGAAGCTTTCTTT.

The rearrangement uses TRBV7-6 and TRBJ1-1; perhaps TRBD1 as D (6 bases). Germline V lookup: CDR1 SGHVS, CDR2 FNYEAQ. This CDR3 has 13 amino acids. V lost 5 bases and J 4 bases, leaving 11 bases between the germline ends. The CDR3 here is CASSPRGGTEAFF. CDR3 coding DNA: TGTGCCAGCAGCCCGAGGGGGGGCACTGAAGCTTTCTTT.

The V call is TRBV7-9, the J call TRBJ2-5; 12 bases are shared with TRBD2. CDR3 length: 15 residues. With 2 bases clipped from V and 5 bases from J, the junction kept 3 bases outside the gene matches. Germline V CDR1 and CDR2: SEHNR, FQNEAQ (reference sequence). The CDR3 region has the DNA TGTGCCAGCAGCTTATCTAGCGGGGGGGCTGAGACCCAGTACTTC. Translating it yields CASSLSSGGAETQYF.

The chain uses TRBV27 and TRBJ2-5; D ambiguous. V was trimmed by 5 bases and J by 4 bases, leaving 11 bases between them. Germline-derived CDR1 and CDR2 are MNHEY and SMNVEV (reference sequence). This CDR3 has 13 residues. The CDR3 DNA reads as TGTGCCAGCAGTCCTGAGAGTAGAGAGACCCAGTACTTC. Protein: CASSPESRETQYF.

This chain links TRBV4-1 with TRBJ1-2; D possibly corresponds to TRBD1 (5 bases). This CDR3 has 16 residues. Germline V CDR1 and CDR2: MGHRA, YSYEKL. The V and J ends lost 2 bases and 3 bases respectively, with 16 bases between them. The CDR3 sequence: CASSQLAQRQYYGYTF. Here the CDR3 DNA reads TGCGCCAGCAGCCAACTCGCCCAAAGACAGTACTATGGCTACACCTTC.

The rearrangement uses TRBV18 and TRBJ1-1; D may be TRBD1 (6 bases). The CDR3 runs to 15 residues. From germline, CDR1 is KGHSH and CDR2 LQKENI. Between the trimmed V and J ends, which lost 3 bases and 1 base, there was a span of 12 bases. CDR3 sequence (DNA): TGTGCCAGCTCACCCCTCGGGGGGCAGAACACTGAAGCTTTCTTT. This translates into CASSPLGGQNTEAFF.

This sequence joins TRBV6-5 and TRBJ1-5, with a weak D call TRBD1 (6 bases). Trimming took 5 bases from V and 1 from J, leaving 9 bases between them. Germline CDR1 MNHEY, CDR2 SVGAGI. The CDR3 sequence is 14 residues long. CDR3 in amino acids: CASSPTGSNQPQHF. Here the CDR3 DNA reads TGTGCCAGCAGTCCCACAGGGAGCAATCAGCCCCAGCATTTT.

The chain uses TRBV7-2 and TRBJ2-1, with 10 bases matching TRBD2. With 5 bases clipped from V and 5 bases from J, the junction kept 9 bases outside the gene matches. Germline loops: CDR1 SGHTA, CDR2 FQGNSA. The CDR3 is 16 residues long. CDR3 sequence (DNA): TGTGCCAGCAGCGAGATTAGCGGGGGGAGAAACAATGAGCAGTTCTTC. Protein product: CASSEISGGRNNEQFF.

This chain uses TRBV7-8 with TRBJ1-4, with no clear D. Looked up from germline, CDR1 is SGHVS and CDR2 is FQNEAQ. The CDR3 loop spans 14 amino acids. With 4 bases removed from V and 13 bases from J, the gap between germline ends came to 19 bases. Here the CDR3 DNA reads TGTGCCAGCAGCTACGCCCCGGGTCCCTCGAGACTGTTTTTT. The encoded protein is CASSYAPGPSRLFF.

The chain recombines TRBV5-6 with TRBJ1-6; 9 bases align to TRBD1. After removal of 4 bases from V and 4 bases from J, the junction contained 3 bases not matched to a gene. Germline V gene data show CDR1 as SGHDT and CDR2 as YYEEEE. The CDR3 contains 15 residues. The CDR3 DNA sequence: TGTGCCAGCAGCGGGGGGACAGGGTATAATTCACCCCTCCACTTT. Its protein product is CASSGGTGYNSPLHF.

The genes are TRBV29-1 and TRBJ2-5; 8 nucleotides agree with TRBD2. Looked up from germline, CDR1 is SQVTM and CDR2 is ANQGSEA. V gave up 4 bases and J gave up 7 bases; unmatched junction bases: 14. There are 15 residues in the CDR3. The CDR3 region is CSVGVPRGEALTQYF. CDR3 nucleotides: TGCAGCGTTGGTGTCCCGCGGGGGGAGGCGTTGACCCAGTACTTC.

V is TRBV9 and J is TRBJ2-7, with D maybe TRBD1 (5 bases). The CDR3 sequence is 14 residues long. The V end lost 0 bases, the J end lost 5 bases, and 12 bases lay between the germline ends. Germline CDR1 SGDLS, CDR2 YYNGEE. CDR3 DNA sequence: TGTGCCAGCAGCGTAGAGGACATATCTAACGAGCAGTACTTC. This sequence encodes CASSVEDISNEQYF.

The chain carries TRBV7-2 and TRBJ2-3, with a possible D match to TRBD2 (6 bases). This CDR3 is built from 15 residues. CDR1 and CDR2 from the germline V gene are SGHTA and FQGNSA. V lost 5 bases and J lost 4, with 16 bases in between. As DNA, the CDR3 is TGTGCCAGCAGCCCGGGACTGGTATCTTCAGATACGCAGTATTTT. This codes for CASSPGLVSSDTQYF. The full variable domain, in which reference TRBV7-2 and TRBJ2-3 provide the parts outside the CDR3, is GAGVSQSPSNKVTEKGKDVELRCDPISGHTALYWYRQSLGQGLEFLIYFQGNSAPDKSGLPSDRFSAERTGGSVSTLTIQRTQQEDSAVYLCASSPGLVSSDTQYFGPGTRLTVL.

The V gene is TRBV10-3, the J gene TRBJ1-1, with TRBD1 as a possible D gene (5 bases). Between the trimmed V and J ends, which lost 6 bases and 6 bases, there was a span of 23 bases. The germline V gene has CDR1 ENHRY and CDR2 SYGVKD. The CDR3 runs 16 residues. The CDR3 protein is CAIREPGRESGAEAFF. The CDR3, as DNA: TGTGCCATCAGAGAACCGGGACGGGAGAGTGGCGCTGAAGCTTTCTTT.

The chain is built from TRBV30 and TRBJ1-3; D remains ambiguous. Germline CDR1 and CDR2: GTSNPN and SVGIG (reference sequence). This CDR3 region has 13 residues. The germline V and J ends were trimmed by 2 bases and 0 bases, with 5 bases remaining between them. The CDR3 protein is CAWSRDSGNTIYF. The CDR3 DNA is TGTGCCTGGAGTCGAGACTCTGGAAACACCATATATTTT.

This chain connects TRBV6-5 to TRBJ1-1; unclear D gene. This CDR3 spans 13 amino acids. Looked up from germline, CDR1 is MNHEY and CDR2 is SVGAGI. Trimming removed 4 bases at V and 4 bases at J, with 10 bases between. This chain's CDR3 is CASSSNLGTEAFF. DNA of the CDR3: TGTGCCAGCAGTTCCAACCTAGGCACTGAAGCTTTCTTT.

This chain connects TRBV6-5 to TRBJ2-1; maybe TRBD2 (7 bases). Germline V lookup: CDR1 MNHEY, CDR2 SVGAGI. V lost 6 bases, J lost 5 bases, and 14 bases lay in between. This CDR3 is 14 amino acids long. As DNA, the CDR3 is TGTGCCAGCAGCCTAGGGGGGGCTCACAATGAGCAGTTCTTC. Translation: CASSLGGAHNEQFF.

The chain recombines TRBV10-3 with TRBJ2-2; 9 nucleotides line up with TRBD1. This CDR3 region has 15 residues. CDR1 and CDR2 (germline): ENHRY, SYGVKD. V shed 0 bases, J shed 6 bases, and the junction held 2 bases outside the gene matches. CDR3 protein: CAISESGTGPGELFF. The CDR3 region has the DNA TGTGCCATCAGTGAGTCGGGGACAGGGCCCGGGGAGCTGTTTTTT.

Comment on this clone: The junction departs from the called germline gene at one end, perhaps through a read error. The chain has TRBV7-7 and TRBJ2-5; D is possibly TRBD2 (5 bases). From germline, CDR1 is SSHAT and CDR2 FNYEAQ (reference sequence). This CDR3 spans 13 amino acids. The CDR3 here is CASSSGEGGTQYF. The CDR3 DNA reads TGTGCTAGCAGCTCCGGTGAAGGAGGGACCCAGTACTTC.

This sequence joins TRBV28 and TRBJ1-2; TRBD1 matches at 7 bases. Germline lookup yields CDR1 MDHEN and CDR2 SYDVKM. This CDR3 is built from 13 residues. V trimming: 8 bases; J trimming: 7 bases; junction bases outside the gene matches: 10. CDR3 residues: CASGQQGPGGYTF. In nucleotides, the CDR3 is TGTGCCAGCGGACAACAGGGGCCGGGTGGCTACACCTTC.

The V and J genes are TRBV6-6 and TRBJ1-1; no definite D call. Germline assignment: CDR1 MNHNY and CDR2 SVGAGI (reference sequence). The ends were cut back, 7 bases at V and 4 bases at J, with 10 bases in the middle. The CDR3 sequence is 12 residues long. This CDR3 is CASTSGGTEAFF. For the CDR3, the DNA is TGTGCCAGCACCAGTGGTGGCACTGAAGCTTTCTTT.

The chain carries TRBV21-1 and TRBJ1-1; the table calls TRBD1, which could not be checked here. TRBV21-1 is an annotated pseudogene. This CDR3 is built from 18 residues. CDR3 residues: CASSSLYPEGHLNTEAFF. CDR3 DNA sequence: TGTGCCAGCAGCAGTCTATATCCCGAGGGACACTTGAACACTGAAGCTTTCTTT.

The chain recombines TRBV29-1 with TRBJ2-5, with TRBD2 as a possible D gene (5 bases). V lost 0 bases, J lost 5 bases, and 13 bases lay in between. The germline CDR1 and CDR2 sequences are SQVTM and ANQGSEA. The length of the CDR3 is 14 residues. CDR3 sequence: CSVEERLLRETQYF. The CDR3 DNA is TGCAGCGTTGAAGAACGACTACTGCGGGAGACCCAGTACTTC.

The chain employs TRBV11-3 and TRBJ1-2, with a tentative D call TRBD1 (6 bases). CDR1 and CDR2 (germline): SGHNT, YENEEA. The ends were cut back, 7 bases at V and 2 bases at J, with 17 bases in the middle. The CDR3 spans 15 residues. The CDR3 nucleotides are TGTGCCAGCAAGAGCCCGCCAGGGGAAAACTATGGCTACACCTTC. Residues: CASKSPPGENYGYTF. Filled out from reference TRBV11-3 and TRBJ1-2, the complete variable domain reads EAGVVQSPRYKIIEKKQPVAFWCNPISGHNTLYWYLQNLGQGPELLIRYENEEAVDDSQLPKDRFSAERLKGVDSTLKIQPAELGDSAVYLCASKSPPGENYGYTFGSGTRLTVV.